The 9 T cell receptor beta chains listed next were all sequenced from one sample in a study of shared clonotypes between healthy human individuals. The method was immunoSEQ multiplex PCR; TCRdb's version includes in-frame clones alone and lacks a portion of them. The sample yields roughly 2.1 million clones, just over 90% seen once. CD45RO negativity and positive selection for CCR7 defined naive CD8 cells, a population that excluded terminally differentiated effector memory CD45RA+ cells. The sequenced material came from naive CD8+ T cells from PBMCs. Source of these receptors: a man younger than 30 in good health. Some clones in this sample may be carry-over from other donors' samples.

V gene TRBV7-9 combines with J gene TRBJ1-1; no firm D call. The V gene lost 1 base and the J gene lost 6 bases, with 12 bases spanning the gap. CDR1 is SEHNR, CDR2 FQNEAQ, per germline (reference sequence). The CDR3 has 14 residues. CDR3 protein: CASSLEGLQAEAFF. In DNA form, the CDR3 reads TGTGCCAGCAGCTTAGAGGGATTGCAGGCTGAAGCTTTCTTT.

The CDR3 protein is CASSWGTGSYEQYF. DNA for the CDR3: TGTGCCAGCAGCTGGGGGACAGGGTCCTACGAGCAGTACTTC. This chain connects TRBV9 to TRBJ2-7; TRBD1 agrees at 9 bases. Germline CDR1 SGDLS, CDR2 YYNGEE. This CDR3 is 14 amino acids long. The ends lost 4 bases at V and 1 base at J; junction bases unmatched: 3.

The J gene is TRBJ1-2, the V gene TRBV6-5; 7 positions match TRBD1. J was trimmed by 2 bases and V by 0 bases; bases with no gene match: 6. Germline CDR1 MNHEY, CDR2 SVGAGI. CDR3 length equals 16 residues. The CDR3 coding sequence is TGTGCCAGCAGTTACTCGTATATGGGACAGAACTATGGCTACACCTTC. It specifies CASSYSYMGQNYGYTF.

This chain joins TRBV19 and TRBJ1-2; a possible D gene is TRBD1 (6 bases). V was cut by 6 bases and J by 4 bases, with 18 bases left in between. The CDR3 length is 15 residues. Germline CDR1 is LNHDA and CDR2 is SQIVND (reference sequence). CDR3 amino acids: CASSPSRGPAYGYTF. CDR3 coding DNA: TGTGCCAGTAGCCCCTCGCGGGGGCCGGCCTATGGCTACACCTTC.

The chain employs TRBV7-8 and TRBJ1-1, with a possible D match to TRBD1 (5 bases). The CDR3 length is 16 residues. Germline V gene data show CDR1 as SGHVS and CDR2 as FQNEAQ. V was clipped by 0 bases and J by 4 bases, with 15 bases between them. The CDR3: CASSLAYGGRGTEAFF. The CDR3 bases are TGTGCCAGCAGCTTAGCGTACGGGGGACGGGGCACTGAAGCTTTCTTT.

Remarks on this clone: The same CDR3 can be traced to other DNA sequences in this sample. The CDR3: CASSLGLGNEQFF. Here the CDR3 DNA reads TGTGCCAGCAGTTTAGGGTTGGGCAATGAGCAGTTCTTC. The chain has TRBV27 and TRBJ2-1; D is undetermined. The CDR3 totals 13 residues. Germline loops: CDR1 MNHEY, CDR2 SMNVEV (reference sequence). V was shortened by 2 bases and J by 6 bases, with 8 bases between the two germline ends.

The genes are TRBV30 and TRBJ2-2; maybe TRBD2 (6 bases). The CDR3 contains 13 residues. Trimming removed 8 bases at V and 2 bases at J, with 12 bases between. Germline V lookup: CDR1 GTSNPN, CDR2 SVGIG (reference sequence). CDR3 DNA: TGTGCCCGAGGACTAATTAACACCGGGGAGCTGTTTTTT. Protein product: CARGLINTGELFF. Together with reference TRBV30 and TRBJ2-2, the CDR3 gives the full variable domain: SQTIHQWPATLVQPVGSPLSLECTVEGTSNPNLYWYRQAAGRGLQLLFYSVGIGQISSEVPQNLSASRPQDRQFILSSKKLLLSDSGFYLCARGLINTGELFFGEGSRLTVL.

This chain connects TRBV11-2 to TRBJ2-2; TRBD1 is a possible D gene (6 bases). Trimming shortened V by 3 bases and J by 4 bases, and 12 bases separated the two germline ends. There are 15 residues in the CDR3. Germline CDR1 SGHAT, CDR2 FQNNGV. Here the CDR3 DNA reads TGTGCCAGCAGCTTGGTTAGGGGGATCACCGGGGAGCTGTTTTTT. Amino acids: CASSLVRGITGELFF.

The CDR3 region is CASSRTGATHEQYF. Here the CDR3 DNA reads TGTGCCAGCAGCAGGACAGGGGCCACCCACGAGCAGTACTTC. The rearrangement uses TRBV27 and TRBJ2-7; 9 bases match TRBD1. This CDR3 has 14 residues. Germline lookup yields CDR1 MNHEY and CDR2 SMNVEV (reference sequence). The J segment lost 5 bases and the V segment lost 6 bases, leaving 8 bases of the junction unmatched.